This TCR beta chain was observed in a study of early T cells in non-severe SARS-CoV-2 infection. As for the study in general: Sequenced bulk RNA came from whole blood that was unsorted, and chains were unpaired. Study conclusions and caveats: Anti-spike CD8 responses were favored by VDJdb matching, which missed private and CD4 specificities.

Note on this clonotype: Its antigen is currently unknown.

Researchers attached unique molecular identifiers to individual cDNA molecules. Each CDR3 protein gets one entry after TCRdb re-called the 5' RACE reads with MiXCR. The table has approximately 62,000 distinct CDR3 sequences, 9.5% to 15% seen once. V shed 7 bases, J shed 5 bases, and the junction held 9 bases outside the gene matches. The CDR3 spans 15 residues. The chain combines TRBV12-3 or TRBV12-4 with TRBJ2-1; 9 nucleotides match TRBD1. The sequence came from an adult who was a healthcare worker with PCR-confirmed SARS-CoV-2 infection or an uninfected control (not recorded which). The sample taken for sequencing was whole blood. For the CDR3, the DNA is TGTGCCAGCAAGCGGGACAGGGTGGCCGACAATGAGCAGTTCTTC. Translating gives CASKRDRVADNEQFF.